The 20 T cell receptor beta chains below come from one sample, sequenced in a study of T cells after yellow fever vaccination. TCRdb re-called the 5' RACE reads through MiXCR, storing one row per CDR3 protein. Of 110,000 to 150,000 distinct CDR3 sequences in the sample, about 7% were seen once. The starting material was CD4+ T cells sorted from PBMCs, obtained 10 days after the yellow fever booster vaccination. The receptors shown here come from a man aged 30 to 45 who received the YFV17D yellow fever vaccine.

This clonotype was counted at least ten times. The chain recombines TRBV20-1 with TRBJ2-3, with 13 bases matching TRBD2. Germline lookup yields CDR1 DFQATT and CDR2 SNEGSKA (reference sequence). The CDR3 has 16 amino acids. J was trimmed by 3 bases and V by 1 base; bases with no gene match: 4. The CDR3 protein is CSARGTSGRQTDTQYF. In DNA form, the CDR3 reads TGCAGTGCTAGAGGGACTAGCGGGAGACAGACAGATACGCAGTATTTT.

There are many counts of this clonotype. The chain links TRBV20-1 to TRBJ1-2; 9 bases are a match to TRBD1. Germline V gene sequence: CDR1 DFQATT, CDR2 SNEGSKA (reference sequence). This CDR3 region has 12 residues. CDR3 region: CGHRDRAYGYTF. The CDR3 region has the DNA TGCGGACACCGGGACAGGGCCTATGGCTACACCTTC.

The table lists this clonotype with a few counts. V usage is TRBV7-6 and J usage is TRBJ2-7, with 8 nucleotides matching TRBD1. Germline assignment: CDR1 SGHVS and CDR2 FNYEAQ. J gave up 6 bases and V 1 base, and 5 bases lay outside the gene matches. This CDR3 has 14 residues. The CDR3 DNA reads as TGTGCCAGCAGCTTAGGGACAGGGCCGGGCGAGCAGTACTTC. Translating it yields CASSLGTGPGEQYF.

This clonotype was seen many times. V gene TRBV12-3 or TRBV12-4 combines with J gene TRBJ2-2; D is unresolved. The CDR3 length is 14 residues. V was cut by 3 bases and J by 1 base, with 6 bases left in between. The CDR3 loop reads CASSFSWNTGELFF. Written as DNA, the CDR3 is TGTGCCAGCAGTTTTTCATGGAACACCGGGGAGCTGTTTTTT.

There are many counts of this clonotype. In DNA, the CDR3 is TGTGCCAGCAGCCTCTACAATGAGCAGTTCTTC. It codes for CASSLYNEQFF. The V call is TRBV2, the J call TRBJ2-1; D is uncertain. Trimming pared 6 bases from V and 3 bases from J, leaving 3 bases between. The CDR3 has 11 amino acids. Germline CDR1 SNHLY, CDR2 FYNNEI.

The V and J genes are TRBV5-1 and TRBJ2-1, with 9 bases identical to TRBD1. Per germline, CDR1 SGHRS and CDR2 YFSETQ. J was trimmed by 5 bases and V by 1 base; bases with no gene match: 10. The CDR3 loop spans 17 amino acids. CDR3 nucleotide sequence: TGCGCCAGCAGCTTGCTCATCTCCGGGACAGGGAACAATGAGCAGTTCTTC. Amino acid sequence: CASSLLISGTGNNEQFF.

This clonotype was detected many times. The chain employs TRBV6-1 and TRBJ1-1; D ambiguous. There are 13 residues in the CDR3. Germline V CDR1 and CDR2: MNHNS, SASEGT. V lost 1 base and J lost 0, with 3 bases in between. The CDR3 sequence: CASSEGMNTEAFF. In DNA form, the CDR3 reads TGTGCCAGCAGTGAAGGAATGAACACTGAAGCTTTCTTT.

The gene calls are TRBV20-1 and TRBJ1-1; D is possibly TRBD1 (5 bases). Trimming pared 4 bases from V and 4 bases from J, leaving 16 bases between. Looked up from germline, CDR1 is DFQATT and CDR2 is SNEGSKA (reference sequence). The CDR3 consists of 14 residues. The CDR3 sequence is CSAMQGSGGTEAFF. CDR3 DNA: TGCAGTGCTATGCAGGGTTCCGGGGGCACTGAAGCTTTCTTT.

This clonotype was recorded at least ten times. The chain couples TRBV20-1 to TRBJ1-2; no clear D gene. The CDR3 has 14 amino acids. V lost 0 bases and J lost 4, with 12 bases in between. The germline V gene has CDR1 DFQATT and CDR2 SNEGSKA (reference sequence). The CDR3 sequence is CSARDGNSLYGYTF. DNA of the CDR3: TGCAGTGCTAGAGATGGGAACAGCCTCTATGGCTACACCTTC.

The table lists this clonotype with many counts. The rearrangement uses TRBV19 and TRBJ2-7; tentatively, D is TRBD2 (5 bases). Trimming pared 3 bases from V and 3 bases from J, leaving 12 bases between. Germline V lookup: CDR1 LNHDA, CDR2 SQIVND (reference sequence). The CDR3 has 14 amino acids. In DNA form, the CDR3 reads TGTGCCAGTAGTATCGGGAACCGGCACTACGAGCAGTACTTC. Protein product: CASSIGNRHYEQYF.

This clonotype was recorded at least ten times. V and J are TRBV24-1 and TRBJ2-5; D is uncertain. From germline, CDR1 is KGHDR and CDR2 SFDVKD. Trimming took off 5 bases at V and 5 bases at J, with 8 bases between the two ends. The CDR3 totals 12 residues. Written as DNA, the CDR3 is TGTGCCACCAGTGCGACTGAGGAGACCCAGTACTTC. Encoded protein: CATSATEETQYF.

On this clonotype: A much bigger clone sits one base away, suggesting this may be a read error. J is TRBJ2-3 and V is TRBV12-3 or TRBV12-4; D is perhaps TRBD1 or TRBD2 (6 bases each). The CDR3 length is 16 residues. The V end was cut by 7 bases, the J end by 1 base, with 18 bases between. CDR3 residues: CASNSGCRGGTDTQYF. The DNA of the CDR3 is TGTGCCAGCAACAGCGGGTGCAGGGGTGGCACAGATACGCAGTATTTT.

Many counts were recorded for this clonotype. The junction does not match germline at one end; this may be a read error. The J gene is TRBJ2-1, the V gene TRBV6-2 or TRBV6-3, with TRBD2 matching over 11 bases. Germline CDR1 is MNHEY and CDR2 is SVGEGT. The CDR3 has 17 amino acids. CDR3 in amino acids: CASSYSATSGSFDEQFF. DNA for the CDR3: TGTGCCAGCAGCTACTCCGCTACTAGCGGGAGTTTCGATGAGCAGTTCTTC.

This clonotype was found many times. CDR3 DNA sequence: TGTGCCAGCTCACCCGGGGGCCTGGAGACCCAGTACTTC. It yields the protein CASSPGGLETQYF. The rearrangement links TRBV18 to TRBJ2-5; D might be TRBD1 or TRBD2, each matching 6 bases. V gave up 3 bases and J gave up 5 bases, with 10 bases separating them. CDR3 length: 13 residues. CDR1 KGHSH and CDR2 LQKENI come from the germline V gene.

This clonotype was picked up many times. The germline gene is not matched at one end of the junction; a read error may be the cause. J is TRBJ2-2 and V is TRBV6-2 or TRBV6-3; D not resolved. Germline V gene data show CDR1 as MNHEY and CDR2 as SVGEGT. This CDR3 has 11 residues. The CDR3 region is CASTYTGELFF. In nucleotides, the CDR3 is TGTGCCAGCACTTACACCGGGGAGCTGTTTTTT.

This clonotype was seen repeatedly, ten times or more. This sequence joins TRBV5-6 and TRBJ2-5; D not resolved. V gave up 4 bases and J gave up 5 bases, with 15 bases separating them. The V gene's germline CDR1 is SGHDT and CDR2 YYEEEE. This CDR3 contains 14 residues. The CDR3 DNA reads TGTGCCAGCAGCAAACCGACGGTAGAGGAGACCCAGTACTTC. This encodes CASSKPTVEETQYF.

This clonotype occurred many times. The chain uses TRBV20-1 and TRBJ2-7, with TRBD2 matching over 8 bases. V lost 2 bases to trimming and J lost 1 base; unmatched junction nucleotides: 4. CDR3 size: 14 residues. CDR1 is DFQATT and CDR2 is SNEGSKA in the germline V gene (reference sequence). The CDR3 here is CSARQAGVSYEQYF. The CDR3 DNA is TGCAGTGCTAGACAAGCGGGGGTATCCTACGAGCAGTACTTC.

This clonotype was picked up a small number of times. J is TRBJ1-5 and V is TRBV6-1; D possibly corresponds to TRBD1 (5 bases). The CDR3 has 13 amino acids. V lost 8 bases and J 3 bases, leaving 11 bases between the germline ends. The germline V gene has CDR1 MNHNS and CDR2 SASEGT. The DNA for the CDR3 is TGTGCCAGCGGCAGGGCCCACAATCAGCCCCAGCATTTT. Translating gives CASGRAHNQPQHF.

The chain combines TRBV24-1 with TRBJ2-7; D is possibly TRBD2 (5 bases). Germline values: CDR1 KGHDR, CDR2 SFDVKD. There are 14 residues in the CDR3. V lost 5 bases, J lost 5 bases, and 15 bases lay in between. The CDR3 DNA is TGTGCCACCAGTGCCGGCGGGTGGTTAGACGAGCAGTACTTC. It yields the protein CATSAGGWLDEQYF.

There are many counts of this clonotype. The chain uses TRBV25-1 and TRBJ2-1, with 8 bases lining up with TRBD1. Germline V lookup: CDR1 MGHDK, CDR2 SYGVNS. The junction had 8 bases not matched to a gene; V was cut back by 3 bases and J by 1 base. The CDR3 sequence is 17 residues long. CDR3 protein: CASSDSPGTGSYNEQFF. The CDR3 DNA reads as TGTGCCAGCAGTGACTCCCCAGGGACAGGATCCTACAATGAGCAGTTCTTC.